These 6 T cell receptor beta chains share one sample of origin, sequenced in a study of T-cell reconstitution after alpha-beta-depleted transplantation in children. This sample's TCRbeta library carried unique molecular identifier barcodes. TCRdb reprocessed the PCR reads via MiXCR and lists one record per CDR3 protein. The data hold some 390,000 distinct CDR3 sequences, with roughly 20% observed a single time. The specimen was PBMCs from the stem cell graft donor, collected from the stem cell graft. The receptor set was obtained from a human donor who donated a stem cell graft to a child with acute myeloid leukemia.

The V and J genes are TRBV7-9 and TRBJ2-5, with a possible D match to TRBD1 (6 bases). The CDR3 sequence is 16 residues long. Germline V CDR1 and CDR2: SEHNR, FQNEAQ (reference sequence). V lost 6 bases, J lost 1 base, and 18 bases lay in between. The CDR3 spells CASRPPWGQIQETQYF. The CDR3 nucleotides read TGTGCCAGCAGGCCCCCTTGGGGGCAGATCCAAGAGACCCAGTACTTC.

This sequence joins TRBV7-9 and TRBJ1-4; D is uncertain. Germline CDR1 is SEHNR and CDR2 is FQNEAQ (reference sequence). V dropped 7 bases and J dropped 0 bases, with 12 bases sitting between them. The CDR3 totals 15 residues. The CDR3: CASNQDRATNEKLFF. CDR3 nucleotide sequence: TGTGCCAGCAACCAAGACCGTGCAACTAATGAAAAACTGTTTTTT.

The gene calls are TRBV20-1 and TRBJ2-5, with 14 bases identical to TRBD2. Losses at the gene ends were 6 bases for V and 3 bases for J; bases not matched to a gene: 6. CDR1 is DFQATT and CDR2 is SNEGSKA in the germline V gene (reference sequence). The CDR3 runs to 15 residues. This CDR3 reads CSATGLAGVEETQYF. Written as DNA, the CDR3 is TGCAGTGCCACGGGACTAGCGGGAGTTGAAGAGACCCAGTACTTC.

This clonotype was seen a few times. This sequence joins TRBV12-3 or TRBV12-4 and TRBJ2-1; TRBD2 is a possible D gene (5 bases). The CDR3 loop spans 21 amino acids. Trimming left V 3 bases short and J 4 bases short, with 31 bases between. In DNA, the CDR3 is TGTGCCAGCAGTTTTAGGGTCGAAGACGGAAGACACACACGGGAATACAATGAGCAGTTCTTC. Its protein is CASSFRVEDGRHTREYNEQFF.

The V and J genes are TRBV4-1 and TRBJ2-5; D uncertain. V was pared by 7 bases and J by 1 base, with 16 bases between. The CDR3 is made up of 15 amino acids. The germline V gene has CDR1 MGHRA and CDR2 YSYEKL. The CDR3 sequence is CASKLSRAPQETQYF. The CDR3 bases are TGCGCCAGCAAACTTTCTCGAGCGCCCCAAGAGACCCAGTACTTC.

The rearrangement joins TRBV18 to TRBJ2-3, with 9 positions matching TRBD2. This CDR3 is built from 16 residues. Germline V gives CDR1 KGHSH, CDR2 LQKENI. The V segment lost 0 bases and the J segment 2 bases; nucleotides outside the gene matches: 3. The CDR3 region is CASSPPGLALTDTQYF. The CDR3 bases are TGTGCCAGCTCACCACCGGGACTAGCCCTCACAGATACGCAGTATTTT.